The 25 T cell receptor beta chains presented below share a single source sample, sequenced in a study of cytomegalovirus exposure and HLA in healthy donors (dated by TCRdb to the late 2010s). Library preparation employed the immunoSEQ multiplex PCR assay. For the multiplex PCR, a mixture combining 60 forward primers for TCR Vbeta segments and 13 reverse primers for TCR Jbeta segments was used. Here the immuneACCESS table is served through TCRdb, limited to in-frame sequences with V and J called. Missing clones are a known gap in these copies; in checked studies unresolved V genes cover under half, and the rest lacks a known reason. This sample comprises around 150,000 clones, around 80% of them detected only once. The ten biggest clones cover over 9% of the sample. The material sequenced was PBMCs. The receptors shown here come from a man aged 18 to 29 in good health and CMV-seropositive.

V is TRBV5-1 and J is TRBJ2-7, with a weak D call TRBD1 (6 bases). The germline V gene encodes CDR1 SGHRS and CDR2 YFSETQ. The CDR3 has 15 amino acids. V lost 0 bases, J lost 0 bases, and 10 bases lay in between. This chain's CDR3 is CASSLVPDSSYEQYF. In DNA form, the CDR3 reads TGCGCCAGCAGCTTGGTTCCGGACAGCTCCTACGAGCAGTACTTC. Drawing the rest from reference TRBV5-1 and TRBJ2-7, the complete variable domain is KAGVTQTPRYLIKTRGQQVTLSCSPISGHRSVSWYQQTPGQGLQFLFEYFSETQRNKGNFPGRFSGRQFSNSRSEMNVSTLELGDSALYLCASSLVPDSSYEQYFGPGTRLTVT.

V gene TRBV28 combines with J gene TRBJ1-5, with 12 bases aligning to TRBD1. With 5 bases clipped from V and 5 bases from J, the junction kept 22 bases outside the gene matches. Germline CDR1 and CDR2: MDHEN and SYDVKM. The CDR3 has 21 amino acids. CDR3 loop: CASSPKLGTGGALGGDQPQHF. DNA of the CDR3: TGTGCCAGCAGTCCAAAACTCGGGACAGGGGGCGCGTTGGGGGGCGATCAGCCCCAGCATTTT.

This chain links TRBV18 with TRBJ2-1; no reliable D call. CDR1 and CDR2 from the germline V gene are KGHSH and LQKENI. The CDR3 totals 16 residues. The V gene lost 3 bases and the J gene lost 0 bases, with 12 bases spanning the gap. The CDR3 here is CASSPNMLSSYNEQFF. The CDR3 DNA sequence: TGTGCCAGCTCACCTAATATGTTGAGCTCCTACAATGAGCAGTTCTTC.

This clone was seen more than once but under ten times. V and J are TRBV4-2 and TRBJ1-2, with a possible D match to TRBD1 (5 bases). The germline V gene encodes CDR1 LGHNA and CDR2 YNFKEQ. The germline V and J ends were trimmed by 4 bases and 0 bases, with 18 bases remaining between them. This CDR3 has 17 amino acids. This chain's CDR3 is CASSRDAGTQANYGYTF. CDR3 sequence (DNA): TGTGCCAGCAGCCGAGACGCCGGGACTCAAGCTAACTATGGCTACACCTTC.

This clone was detected only once. The CDR3 DNA is TGTGCCAGCAGTGAATACGGTTTGGGCAATCAGCCCCAGCATTTT. It codes for CASSEYGLGNQPQHF. The chain uses TRBV2 and TRBJ1-5; no reliable D call. V was pared by 2 bases and J by 2 bases, with 10 bases between. The germline gives CDR1 SNHLY, CDR2 FYNNEI. The CDR3 is 15 amino acids. The variable domain in full, completed from reference TRBV2 and TRBJ1-5, reads EPEVTQTPSHQVTQMGQEVILRCVPISNHLYFYWYRQILGQKVEFLVSFYNNEISEKSEIFDDQFSVERPDGSNFTLKIRSTKLEDSAMYFCASSEYGLGNQPQHFGDGTRLSIL.

This rearrangement joins TRBV5-8 to TRBJ2-1; TRBD1 matches at 9 bases. V shed 0 bases and J 5 bases; nucleotides not matched to a gene: 6. This CDR3 has 16 residues. CDR1 and CDR2 (germline): SGHTS, YDEGEE. CDR3 bases: TGTGCCAGCAGCTTGGGACCGGGACAGGGTAACAATGAGCAGTTCTTC. It codes for CASSLGPGQGNNEQFF.

This clone appeared a single time. This sequence joins TRBV7-9 and TRBJ1-1; a possible D gene is TRBD1 (6 bases). CDR1 is SEHNR, CDR2 FQNEAQ, per germline (reference sequence). Trimming removed 5 bases at V and 4 bases at J, with 11 bases between. This CDR3 is 13 amino acids long. The CDR3 region is CASSGGTITEAFF. The CDR3 DNA is TGTGCCAGCAGCGGTGGGACAATCACTGAAGCTTTCTTT.

V usage is TRBV30 and J usage is TRBJ2-1; D gene uncertain. Germline V CDR1 and CDR2: GTSNPN, SVGIG (reference sequence). V shed 1 base and J shed 5 bases, with 6 bases lying between them. The CDR3 covers 12 residues. CDR3 in DNA: TGTGCCTGGAGTGGCTTAGACAATGAGCAGTTCTTC. Protein sequence: CAWSGLDNEQFF. Filled out from reference TRBV30 and TRBJ2-1, the complete variable domain reads SQTIHQWPATLVQPVGSPLSLECTVEGTSNPNLYWYRQAAGRGLQLLFYSVGIGQISSEVPQNLSASRPQDRQFILSSKKLLLSDSGFYLCAWSGLDNEQFFGPGTRLTVL.

The chain combines TRBV5-1 with TRBJ2-3, with 8 bases fitting TRBD2. The CDR3 totals 17 residues. Germline V lookup: CDR1 SGHRS, CDR2 YFSETQ. V trimming: 2 bases; J trimming: 2 bases; junction bases outside the gene matches: 10. The CDR3, as DNA: TGCGCCAGCAGCTTTAGCGGGACTAATACCCTCACAGATACGCAGTATTTT. Protein: CASSFSGTNTLTDTQYF.

V gene TRBV19 combines with J gene TRBJ1-5; tentatively, D is TRBD1 (5 bases). The CDR3 consists of 15 residues. V was trimmed by 1 base and J by 2 bases, leaving 9 bases between them. Germline values: CDR1 LNHDA, CDR2 SQIVND (reference sequence). This CDR3 is CASSIARVGNQPQHF. The CDR3, as DNA: TGTGCCAGTAGTATAGCCAGGGTTGGCAATCAGCCCCAGCATTTT.

Points on this clone: Mismatch with germline at one junction end may stem from a read error. V is TRBV7-9 and J is TRBJ2-2, with TRBD1 matching over 9 bases. This CDR3 comprises 19 residues. The germline V gene has CDR1 SEHNR and CDR2 FQNEAQ (reference sequence). In DNA form, the CDR3 reads TGTTCCAGCAGCCACCAGGCCGGGACAGGGATTATGGGCACCGGGGAGCTGTTTTTT. It is translated as CSSSHQAGTGIMGTGELFF.

This chain links TRBV5-6 with TRBJ2-3; 9 nucleotides match TRBD2. The germline CDR1 and CDR2 sequences are SGHDT and YYEEEE. V was pared by 2 bases and J by 5 bases, with 15 bases of the junction left unmatched. This CDR3 spans 18 amino acids. CDR3 nucleotide sequence: TGTGCCAGCAGCTTCAGGAAAGCGGGAGGCCGTTTAAGAGATACGCAGTATTTT. Its translation is CASSFRKAGGRLRDTQYF.

The rearrangement joins TRBV7-9 to TRBJ2-7; 7 bases are shared with TRBD1. With 6 bases clipped from V and 1 base from J, the junction kept 15 bases outside the gene matches. The CDR3 is made up of 17 amino acids. The germline CDR1 and CDR2 sequences are SEHNR and FQNEAQ (reference sequence). CDR3 region: CASRGFVSGQLSYEQYF. For the CDR3, the DNA is TGTGCCAGCAGGGGGTTTGTGTCGGGACAGCTATCCTACGAGCAGTACTTC.

This chain uses TRBV5-1 with TRBJ1-4; tentative D call: TRBD1 (5 bases). V was trimmed by 0 bases and J by 7 bases, leaving 10 bases between them. This CDR3 spans 14 amino acids. Germline assignment: CDR1 SGHRS and CDR2 YFSETQ. The CDR3 here is CASSLGGAGEKLFF. CDR3 nucleotides: TGCGCCAGCAGCTTGGGTGGGGCTGGTGAAAAACTGTTTTTT.

The chain has TRBV18 and TRBJ2-7; TRBD1 might be the D (6 bases). The CDR3 is 14 residues long. With 2 bases removed from V and 6 bases from J, the gap between germline ends came to 14 bases. Germline lookup yields CDR1 KGHSH and CDR2 LQKENI. Here the CDR3 reads CASSPGTGFFEQYF. CDR3 DNA: TGTGCCAGCTCACCAGGAACAGGGTTCTTCGAGCAGTACTTC.

The rearrangement uses TRBV23-1 and TRBJ1-4; 9 bases line up with TRBD1. TRBV23-1 is an ORF for which the function is uncertain. The CDR3 is 22 amino acids. With V trimmed by 1 base and J by 6 bases, 24 bases remained unmatched. Here the CDR3 DNA reads TGCGCCAGCAGTCAATATCCCTCCCGGGACAGGGATGAGGACCGGGTAGATGAAAAACTGTTTTTT. Translation gives CASSQYPSRDRDEDRVDEKLFF.

This sequence joins TRBV11-2 and TRBJ2-7, with D perhaps matching TRBD2 (6 bases). Germline CDR1 and CDR2: SGHAT and FQNNGV. The germline V and J ends were trimmed by 5 bases and 9 bases, with 23 bases remaining between them. This CDR3 has 15 amino acids. The CDR3 here is CASSTLSGTIRLQYF. The CDR3 DNA sequence: TGTGCCAGCAGCACGCTTAGCGGCACTATACGACTGCAGTACTTC.

This chain uses TRBV5-4 with TRBJ2-1; a weak D match, TRBD2 (6 bases). The CDR3 contains 13 residues. Trimming cost V 0 bases and J 9 bases, with 10 bases left between them. Germline V gene sequence: CDR1 SGHNT, CDR2 YYREEE (reference sequence). The CDR3 spells CASSLEVGGEQFF. The CDR3, as DNA: TGTGCCAGCAGCTTGGAGGTGGGGGGTGAGCAGTTCTTC. The full variable domain, in which reference TRBV5-4 and TRBJ2-1 provide the parts outside the CDR3, is ETGVTQSPTHLIKTRGQQVTLRCSSQSGHNTVSWYQQALGQGPQFIFQYYREEENGRGNFPPRFSGLQFPNYSSELNVNALELDDSALYLCASSLEVGGEQFFGPGTRLTVL.

J is TRBJ2-5 and V is TRBV2; 10 nucleotides line up with TRBD2. The CDR3 runs to 16 residues. Germline CDR1 reads SNHLY; CDR2 reads FYNNEI. With V trimmed by 5 bases and J by 4 bases, 10 bases remained unmatched. The CDR3, as DNA: TGTGCCAGCAGTCACCTCCTAGCGGGAGTTGGAGAGACCCAGTACTTC. This sequence encodes CASSHLLAGVGETQYF. Variable domain in full (rest from reference TRBV2 and TRBJ2-5): EPEVTQTPSHQVTQMGQEVILRCVPISNHLYFYWYRQILGQKVEFLVSFYNNEISEKSEIFDDQFSVERPDGSNFTLKIRSTKLEDSAMYFCASSHLLAGVGETQYFGPGTRLLVL.

This clone was counted between two and nine times. The CDR3 sequence is CASSIGFGQGWSQPQHF. CDR3 nucleotides: TGTGCCAGTAGTATAGGATTCGGACAGGGCTGGAGTCAGCCCCAGCATTTT. The chain has TRBV19 and TRBJ1-5; TRBD1 aligns across 8 bases. Germline V gene sequence: CDR1 LNHDA, CDR2 SQIVND (reference sequence). This CDR3 region has 17 residues. V was clipped by 1 base and J by 6 bases; unmatched bases: 11.

V usage is TRBV28 and J usage is TRBJ1-2, with a weak D call TRBD1 (5 bases). The CDR3 covers 14 residues. V lost 2 bases to trimming and J lost 6 bases, with 13 bases between them. Germline V gene sequence: CDR1 MDHEN, CDR2 SYDVKM. This CDR3 is CASSLIQGRDGYTF. The CDR3 nucleotides read TGTGCCAGCAGTTTAATTCAGGGTCGTGATGGCTACACCTTC.

The chain has TRBV5-1 and TRBJ2-7; TRBD2 might be the D (5 bases). Per germline, CDR1 SGHRS and CDR2 YFSETQ. V was cut by 4 bases and J by 0 bases, with 11 bases left in between. The CDR3 length is 14 residues. CDR3 amino acids: CASSVTEGSYEQYF. CDR3 in DNA: TGCGCCAGCAGCGTAACTGAGGGCTCCTACGAGCAGTACTTC.

The rearrangement uses TRBV19 and TRBJ2-1; 8 bases map to TRBD2. CDR3 length equals 18 residues. The V and J ends lost 1 base and 8 bases, in that order; junction bases with no gene match: 16. The germline gives CDR1 LNHDA, CDR2 SQIVND (reference sequence). The CDR3 DNA reads TGTGCCAGTAGTATAGTCGGGTGGGCTAGCGGGTCTGGCTATGAGCAGTTCTTC. This translates into CASSIVGWASGSGYEQFF.

This chain connects TRBV5-5 to TRBJ2-5; D gene uncertain. Trimming took off 0 bases at V and 5 bases at J, with 17 bases between the two ends. The germline V gene has CDR1 SGHKS and CDR2 YYEKEE (reference sequence). This CDR3 contains 16 residues. For the CDR3, the DNA is TGTGCCAGCAGCTTGGGGTTGGAGTACCGGCGGGAGACCCAGTACTTC. Its protein is CASSLGLEYRRETQYF.

This clone occurred a few times. V and J are TRBV20-1 and TRBJ2-1; tentatively, D is TRBD2 (6 bases). Germline V gives CDR1 DFQATT, CDR2 SNEGSKA (reference sequence). CDR3 length: 11 amino acids. V lost 3 bases and J lost 13, with 13 bases in between. The DNA of the CDR3 is TGCAGTGCTAGCCGGGACTCTTACCAGTTCTTC. Amino acid sequence: CSASRDSYQFF.